Listed below are T cell receptor beta chains from one sample, sequenced in a study of low-dose radiotherapy and immunotherapy resistance in tumors. TCRdb fed the reads into MiXCR, producing one record per CDR3 protein. The profile covers 70,000 to 90,000 distinct CDR3 sequences, with over 15% appearing a single time and roughly 2.8% taken by the ten largest. Sequenced material: PBMCs, taken before treatment. These receptors were obtained from a male donor with prostate cancer. CDR3s include the opening cysteine and the closing phenylalanine or tryptophan. The order of the fields is CDR3 protein, CDR3 DNA, V gene, D gene, J gene, clone size, CDR3 length. D genes are given only for firm matches. Some rows mark clone size as missing; the rest say once, few, many or name a class of expanded clone.

CASSQHSREQYF | TGTGCCAGCAGCCAGCACAGTAGGGAGCAGTACTTC | TRBV13 | NA | TRBJ2-7 | many | 12
CASSSPSDLQETQYF | TGTGCCAGCAGCTCGCCGTCTGATTTACAAGAGACCCAGTACTTC | TRBV7-8 | NA | TRBJ2-5 | many | 15
CASSLAGYTDTQYF | TGCGCCAGCAGCTTAGCGGGGTACACAGATACGCAGTATTTT | TRBV5-1 | TRBD2 | TRBJ2-3 | many | 14
CASSIRPWGELFF | TGTGCCAGTAGTATTAGGCCGTGGGGGGAGCTGTTTTTT | TRBV19 | NA | TRBJ2-2 | many | 13
CASSLRRNYNEQFF | TGTGCCAGTAGTCTCAGGAGAAACTACAATGAGCAGTTCTTC | TRBV19 | NA | TRBJ2-1 | NA | 14
CASRGTHEQYF | TGTGCCAGCAGGGGTACCCACGAGCAGTACTTC | TRBV7-9 | NA | TRBJ2-7 | many | 11
CASRGSTDTQYF | TGTGCCAGTAGGGGCAGCACAGATACGCAGTATTTT | TRBV19 | NA | TRBJ2-3 | many | 12
CATQLMHSGEEQYF | TGTGCCACCCAGCTCATGCACTCAGGGGAGGAGCAGTACTTC | TRBV11-2 | NA | TRBJ2-7 | many | 14
CASSSRERGPYEQYF | TGTGCCAGTAGTTCCCGGGAGCGGGGGCCCTACGAGCAGTACTTC | TRBV19 | TRBD2 | TRBJ2-7 | many | 15
CATSRATSGSTDTRYF | TGTGCCACCAGCCGAGCGACTAGCGGGAGCACAGATACGCGGTATTTT | TRBV24-1 | TRBD2 | TRBJ2-3 | NA | 16
CASSLLTPGRETQYF | TGTGCCAGCAGTTTACTGACCCCGGGCCGAGAGACCCAGTACTTC | TRBV28 | NA | TRBJ2-5 | NA | 15
CASNYGGEYNEQFF | TGCGCCAGCAATTACGGGGGGGAATACAATGAGCAGTTCTTC | TRBV5-1 | TRBD2 | TRBJ2-1 | many | 14
CASSLPGLGTDTQYF | TGTGCCAGCAGCTTACCGGGACTTGGCACAGATACGCAGTATTTT | TRBV5-4 | NA | TRBJ2-3 | NA | 15
CASRPIAGGEETQYF | TGTGCCAGCAGACCCATTGCTGGGGGCGAGGAGACCCAGTACTTC | TRBV6-5 | NA | TRBJ2-5 | many | 15
CASRVYRGRVDTQYF | TGTGCCAGCAGAGTATACAGGGGGCGGGTAGATACGCAGTATTTT | TRBV2 | TRBD1 | TRBJ2-3 | many | 15
CASGASGGHTDTQYF | TGTGCTAGTGGTGCTAGCGGGGGCCACACAGATACGCAGTATTTT | TRBV12-5 | TRBD2 | TRBJ2-3 | NA | 15
CAWSHGTGNAGYTF | TGTGCCTGGAGTCACGGGACAGGGAACGCGGGCTACACCTTC | TRBV30 | TRBD1 | TRBJ1-2 | many | 14
CASTSDPNTGELFF | TGTGCCAGCACCTCGGACCCGAACACCGGGGAGCTGTTTTTT | TRBV6-2/TRBV6-3 | NA | TRBJ2-2 | many | 14
CATSKASGGFTDTQYF | TGTGCCACTTCTAAGGCTAGCGGGGGCTTCACAGATACGCAGTATTTT | TRBV6-6 | TRBD2 | TRBJ2-3 | NA | 16
CSARSAAGPNEQFF | TGCAGTGCTCGTTCCGCGGCAGGACCCAATGAGCAGTTCTTC | TRBV20-1 | NA | TRBJ2-1 | many | 14
CASSSVADTQYF | TGTGCCAGCAGTTCAGTGGCAGATACGCAGTATTTT | TRBV12-3/TRBV12-4 | NA | TRBJ2-3 | many | 12
CASRSPSGGGTDTQYF | TGTGCCAGCAGATCCCCTAGCGGGGGGGGAACAGATACGCAGTATTTT | TRBV6-1 | TRBD2 | TRBJ2-3 | NA | 16
CATVGGPEETQYF | TGTGCCACAGTGGGAGGGCCTGAAGAGACCCAGTACTTC | TRBV12-3/TRBV12-4 | TRBD2 | TRBJ2-5 | many | 13
CASSLWGRNEQYF | TGTGCCAGCAGTTTATGGGGGCGGAACGAGCAGTACTTC | TRBV12-3/TRBV12-4 | NA | TRBJ2-7 | many | 13
CASTLTGGYGYTF | TGCGCCAGCACCCTAACAGGGGGCTATGGCTACACCTTC | TRBV10-1 | TRBD1 | TRBJ1-2 | many | 13
CATSPQAAGLHEQYF | TGTGCCACCTCGCCCCAAGCGGCAGGGCTGCACGAGCAGTACTTC | TRBV19 | NA | TRBJ2-7 | many | 15
CSVVGTGLTEAFF | TGCAGCGTTGTCGGGACAGGGTTAACTGAAGCTTTCTTT | TRBV29-1 | TRBD1 | TRBJ1-1 | few | 13
CASSLLAEAVGEQYF | TGTGCCAGCAGCCTACTAGCGGAGGCAGTGGGAGAGCAGTACTTC | TRBV6-6 | TRBD2 | TRBJ2-7 | many | 15
CATSERWTDDGYTF | TGTGCCACCAGTGAACGGTGGACGGACGATGGCTACACCTTC | TRBV24-1 | NA | TRBJ1-2 | many | 14
CASRGRGGLTYEQYF | TGTGCCAGCAGGGGTAGGGGAGGGTTGACCTACGAGCAGTACTTC | TRBV3-1 | TRBD2 | TRBJ2-7 | many | 15
CASSYIRGEQFF | TGTGCCAGCAGTTATATCCGGGGTGAGCAGTTCTTC | TRBV6-1 | NA | TRBJ2-1 | few | 12
CSAIRTGNQPQHF | TGCAGTGCTATCCGGACGGGGAATCAGCCCCAGCATTTT | TRBV20-1 | NA | TRBJ1-5 | many | 13
CASTSGLATSTDTQYF | TGTGCCAGCACCTCCGGACTAGCCACTAGCACAGATACGCAGTATTTT | TRBV11-2 | TRBD2 | TRBJ2-3 | many | 16
CASNLGSEAFF | TGTGCCAGCAACCTGGGCAGTGAAGCTTTCTTT | TRBV5-6 | NA | TRBJ1-1 | NA | 11
CASSLEASDEQFF | TGCGCCAGCAGCTTGGAGGCGTCCGATGAGCAGTTCTTC | TRBV5-1 | NA | TRBJ2-1 | few | 13
CASSLGGVPNEKLFF | TGTGCCAGCAGCCTCGGGGGGGTCCCAAATGAAAAACTGTTTTTT | TRBV7-2 | NA | TRBJ1-4 | NA | 15
CASRPVSGGVPEQYF | TGTGCCAGCAGACCCGTGAGCGGGGGTGTCCCCGAGCAGTACTTC | TRBV2 | TRBD2 | TRBJ2-7 | many | 15
CASSQDGYGANVLTF | TGTGCCAGCAGCCAAGACGGTTACGGGGCCAACGTCCTGACTTTC | TRBV4-2 | NA | TRBJ2-6 | many | 15
CASSLVPGTGVRETQYF | TGCGCCAGCAGCTTGGTGCCCGGGACAGGCGTTCGGGAGACCCAGTACTTC | TRBV5-1 | TRBD1 | TRBJ2-5 | many | 17
CAIQTGDSNQPQHF | TGTGCCATCCAAACAGGGGATAGCAATCAGCCCCAGCATTTT | TRBV30 | TRBD1 | TRBJ1-5 | many | 14
CAISTTVKDNEQFF | TGTGCCATCAGCACGACAGTAAAGGACAATGAGCAGTTCTTC | TRBV10-3 | NA | TRBJ2-1 | few | 14
CASSQVVGQPQHF | TGCGCCAGCAGCCAAGTCGTGGGCCAGCCCCAGCATTTT | TRBV4-3 | NA | TRBJ1-5 | NA | 13
CASSYSFTRGRSYEQYF | TGTGCCAGCAGTTACTCGTTCACCAGGGGGCGGTCCTACGAGCAGTACTTC | TRBV6-2/TRBV6-3 | TRBD1 | TRBJ2-7 | many | 17
CASSYRGNSGNTIYF | TGTGCCAGTAGTTACCGGGGAAACTCTGGAAACACCATATATTTT | TRBV19 | NA | TRBJ1-3 | many | 15
CASSAMRGGGMDEQFF | TGTGCCAGCAGCGCAATGAGGGGGGGGGGCATGGATGAGCAGTTCTTC | TRBV5-4 | NA | TRBJ2-1 | many | 16
CASSVGGLGGYTF | TGTGCCAGCAGTGTGGGCGGTTTAGGAGGCTACACCTTC | TRBV2 | NA | TRBJ1-2 | many | 13
CSAIRGQGSDTQYF | TGCAGTGCTATAAGGGGACAGGGGTCAGATACGCAGTATTTT | TRBV20-1 | TRBD1 | TRBJ2-3 | many | 14
CASSLRSGANVLTF | TGTGCCAGCAGCTTACGGTCTGGGGCCAACGTCCTGACTTTC | TRBV7-2 | NA | TRBJ2-6 | many | 14
CASSPGQGAKTQYF | TGTGCCAGCAGCCCGGGACAGGGGGCAAAGACCCAGTACTTC | TRBV3-1 | TRBD1 | TRBJ2-5 | many | 14
CASSPGHLEQYF | TGTGCCAGCAGCCCCGGACATCTCGAGCAGTACTTC | TRBV6-2/TRBV6-3 | NA | TRBJ2-7 | NA | 12
CASSLAGGLGQPQHF | TGCGCCAGCAGCTTGGCCGGGGGCCTCGGACAGCCCCAGCATTTT | TRBV5-1 | NA | TRBJ1-5 | once | 15
CASSLSDIMNTEAFF | TGTGCCAGCAGCTTAAGTGATATTATGAACACTGAAGCTTTCTTT | TRBV7-9 | NA | TRBJ1-1 | many | 15
CASSSATRTDTQFF | TGTGCCAGCAGTTCGGCTACCCGCACAGATACGCAGTTCTTC | TRBV26 | NA | TRBJ2-1 | once | 14
CASTSRTSQETQYF | TGTGCCAGCACCTCTCGGACTAGTCAAGAGACCCAGTACTTC | TRBV12-3/TRBV12-4 | TRBD2 | TRBJ2-5 | many | 14
CASSQFCGDRSTNTGELFF | TGCGCCAGCAGTCAATTTTGTGGGGACCGAAGCACGAACACCGGGGAGCTGTTTTTT | TRBV23-1 | NA | TRBJ2-2 | many | 19
CSVVEGSGYGYTF | TGCAGCGTTGTCGAGGGGTCAGGGTATGGCTACACCTTC | TRBV29-1 | NA | TRBJ1-2 | many | 13
CASRSWGDTTQYF | TGTGCCAGCCGTTCGTGGGGGGACACGACGCAGTATTTT | TRBV5-6 | NA | TRBJ2-3 | many | 13